Listed below are T cell receptor beta chains from one sample, sequenced in a study of blood T cell repertoires in COVID-19. The repertoire was sequenced with immunoSEQ multiplex PCR; TCRdb's copy has only in-frame clones and lacks some. The sample yields 200,000 or so clones, about 88% seen once. The sequencing input was PBMCs or T cells enriched from blood (not recorded which). The receptors were sampled from a woman aged 25 to 39 who had recovered from COVID-19. CDR3s include the opening cysteine and the closing phenylalanine or tryptophan. The D gene is left open where the match is weak. Where a row states a size, it is once, few, many or the class of an expanded clone; other rows omit it.

D gene,J gene,V gene,clone size,CDR3 protein,CDR3 DNA
-,TRBJ2-7,TRBV19,-,CASSIGGHSYEQYF,TGTGCCAGTAGTATAGGCGGGCACTCCTACGAGCAGTACTTC
-,TRBJ1-2,TRBV4-2,-,CASSPQITGFYGYTF,TGTGCCAGCAGCCCGCAGATTACAGGGTTCTATGGCTACACCTTC
TRBD1,TRBJ1-2,TRBV25-1,-,CASSGTGGYGYTF,TGTGCCAGCAGTGGGACAGGGGGCTATGGCTACACCTTC
-,TRBJ1-3,TRBV6-5,-,CASSYSFGEAGNTIYF,TGTGCCAGCAGTTACTCGTTTGGAGAGGCTGGAAACACCATATATTTT
-,TRBJ1-2,TRBV7-9,-,CASSLGTAIYGYTF,TGTGCCAGCAGCTTAGGGACAGCGATCTATGGCTACACCTTC
-,TRBJ1-4,TRBV4-3,-,CASSQLQAHEKLFF,TGCGCCAGCAGCCAACTCCAAGCCCATGAAAAACTGTTTTTT
-,TRBJ2-1,TRBV6-4,-,CASSTMSGTYNEQFF,TGTGCCAGCAGCACTATGAGCGGCACCTACAATGAGCAGTTCTTC
-,TRBJ1-5,TRBV3-1/TRBV3-2,-,CASSRTGPNQPQHF,TGTGCCAGCAGCAGAACAGGGCCAAATCAGCCCCAGCATTTT
TRBD1,TRBJ1-2,TRBV12-3/TRBV12-4,-,CASTGTDYGYTF,TGTGCCAGTACCGGGACAGATTATGGCTACACCTTC
TRBD2,TRBJ2-7,TRBV4-2,-,CASSQGLATPRQYF,TGTGCCAGCAGCCAGGGACTAGCGACCCCCCGGCAGTACTTC
-,TRBJ1-2,TRBV21-1,-,CASPRQDSANYGYTF,TGTGCCAGCCCAAGGCAGGACAGCGCTAACTATGGCTACACCTTC
TRBD1,TRBJ1-2,TRBV19,few,CASYGQGEYGYTF,TGTGCCAGTTACGGACAGGGGGAATATGGCTACACCTTC
-,TRBJ1-1,TRBV18,-,CASSPPFGYTEAFF,TGTGCCAGCTCACCCCCTTTTGGCTACACTGAAGCTTTCTTT
TRBD1,TRBJ1-5,TRBV15,-,CATSRERAGGVVNNQPQHF,TGTGCCACCAGCAGAGAACGGGCAGGGGGCGTTGTTAACAATCAGCCCCAGCATTTT
-,TRBJ2-5,TRBV4-2,once,CASSQDVRQGEVTQYF,TGTGCCAGCAGCCAAGATGTCCGGCAGGGTGAGGTGACCCAGTACTTC
-,TRBJ1-3,TRBV9,-,CASSVGGSGGNTIYF,TGTGCCAGCAGCGTAGGGGGCTCTGGGGGAAACACCATATATTTT
TRBD1,TRBJ2-7,TRBV7-9,-,CASSLKGDRGTINSYEQYF,TGTGCCAGCAGCTTAAAAGGGGACAGGGGGACAATTAATTCCTACGAGCAGTACTTC
TRBD1,TRBJ2-6,TRBV19,-,CASSIDRQGRGSGANVLTF,TGTGCCAGTAGTATAGACCGACAGGGCCGTGGCTCTGGGGCCAACGTCCTGACTTTC
-,TRBJ1-2,TRBV7-2,few,CASSLYGNNYGYTF,TGTGCCAGCAGCCTTTACGGGAATAACTATGGCTACACCTTC
TRBD1,TRBJ1-2,TRBV7-2,-,CASSFTGQTSYGYTF,TGTGCCAGCAGCTTCACGGGACAGACATCCTATGGCTACACCTTC
-,TRBJ2-6,TRBV7-8,-,CASSLGAGAGSGANVLTF,TGTGCCAGCAGCTTAGGCGCAGGGGCCGGCTCTGGGGCCAACGTCCTGACTTTC
TRBD1,TRBJ2-6,TRBV27,-,CASSLRDRGYSGANVLTF,TGTGCCAGCAGTTTGCGGGACAGGGGATACTCTGGGGCCAACGTCCTGACTTTC
-,TRBJ1-2,TRBV6-5,-,CASTYSTGVDYGYTF,TGTGCCAGCACATATAGTACGGGGGTGGACTATGGCTACACCTTC
-,TRBJ2-1,TRBV11-3,-,CASSLGSEQFF,TGTGCCAGCAGCCTTGGGAGTGAGCAGTTCTTC
-,TRBJ1-2,TRBV7-2,few,CASSLEGYRVHGYTF,TGTGCCAGCAGCTTAGAGGGCTACAGGGTCCATGGCTACACCTTC
-,TRBJ1-1,TRBV2,-,CASSEWEGEAFF,TGTGCCAGCAGTGAATGGGAGGGTGAAGCTTTCTTT
-,TRBJ1-2,TRBV11-2,-,CASSLDPGSYGYTF,TGTGCCAGCAGCTTAGATCCGGGATCCTACGGCTACACCTTC
-,TRBJ1-5,TRBV6-1,few,CASSEAGSQPQHF,TGTGCCAGCAGTGAAGCCGGGAGCCAGCCCCAGCATTTT
-,TRBJ2-5,TRBV2,once,CASSERSRLQETQYF,TGTGCCAGCAGTGAAAGATCTAGGCTCCAAGAGACCCAGTACTTC
-,TRBJ2-7,TRBV4-1,-,CASSLTAGSYEQYF,TGCGCCAGCAGCCTGACGGCAGGGTCCTACGAGCAGTACTTC
-,TRBJ1-3,TRBV10-3,-,CAISGRNSGNTIYF,TGTGCCATCAGTGGGAGGAACTCTGGAAACACCATATATTTT
-,TRBJ2-7,TRBV4-2,-,CASSQGGRAGADEQYF,TGTGCCAGCAGCCAAGGGGGCAGGGCGGGGGCCGACGAGCAGTACTTC
-,TRBJ2-2,TRBV6-2/TRBV6-3,-,CASSYSLDPSVSNTGELFF,TGTGCCAGCAGTTATAGTCTTGATCCTAGCGTCTCGAACACCGGGGAGCTGTTTTTT
-,TRBJ1-1,TRBV12-3/TRBV12-4,-,CASSLDSEAFF,TGTGCCAGCAGCTTAGACAGTGAAGCTTTCTTT
TRBD2,TRBJ2-5,TRBV28,-,CASGGSGGMKTQYF,TGTGCCAGCGGGGGTAGCGGGGGAATGAAGACCCAGTACTTC
TRBD1,TRBJ2-5,TRBV6-5,-,CASSYGTEETQYF,TGTGCCAGCAGTTACGGGACAGAAGAGACCCAGTACTTC
-,TRBJ1-1,TRBV7-2,few,CASSLDARNTEAFF,TGTGCCAGCAGCTTAGATGCCAGAAACACTGAAGCTTTCTTT
-,TRBJ1-2,TRBV6-5,-,CASADRGSGYTF,TGTGCCAGTGCGGATCGTGGCTCGGGCTACACCTTC
-,TRBJ1-2,TRBV9,-,CASSVAVLGAYGYTF,TGTGCCAGCAGCGTAGCGGTTCTGGGGGCCTATGGCTACACCTTC
-,TRBJ2-2,TRBV7-9,-,CASSSQGPGELFF,TGTGCCAGCAGCTCCCAGGGTCCCGGGGAGCTGTTTTTT
-,TRBJ2-5,TRBV7-9,-,CASSLVPRTTQYF,TGTGCCAGCAGCTTAGTACCCCGGACAACCCAGTACTTC